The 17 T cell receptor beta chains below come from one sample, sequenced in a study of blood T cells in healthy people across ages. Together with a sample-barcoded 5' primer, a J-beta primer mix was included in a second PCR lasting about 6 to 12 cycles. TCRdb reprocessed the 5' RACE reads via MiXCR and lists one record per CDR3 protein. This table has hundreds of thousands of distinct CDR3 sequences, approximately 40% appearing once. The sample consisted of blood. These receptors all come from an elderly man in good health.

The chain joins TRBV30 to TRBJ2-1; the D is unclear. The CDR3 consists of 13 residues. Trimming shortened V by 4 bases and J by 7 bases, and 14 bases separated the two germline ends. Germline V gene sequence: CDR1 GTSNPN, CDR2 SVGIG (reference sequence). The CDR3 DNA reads TGTGCCTGGAAGGGCCGAATCCAGAATGAGCAGTTCTTC. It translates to CAWKGRIQNEQFF.

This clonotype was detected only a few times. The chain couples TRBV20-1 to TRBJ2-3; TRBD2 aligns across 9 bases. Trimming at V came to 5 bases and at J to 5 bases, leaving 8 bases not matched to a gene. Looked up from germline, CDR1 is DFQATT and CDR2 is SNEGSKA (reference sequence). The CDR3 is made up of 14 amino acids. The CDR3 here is CSAAIAGVGDTQYF. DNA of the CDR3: TGCAGTGCTGCCATAGCGGGAGTGGGAGATACGCAGTATTTT.

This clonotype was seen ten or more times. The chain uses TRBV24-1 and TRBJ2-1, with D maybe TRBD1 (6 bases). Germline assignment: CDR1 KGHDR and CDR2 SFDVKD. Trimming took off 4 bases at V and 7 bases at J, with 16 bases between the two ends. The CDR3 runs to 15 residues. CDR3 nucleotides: TGTGCCACCAGTGACCCTACTAGGGGGTTGAATGAGCAGTTCTTC. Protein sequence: CATSDPTRGLNEQFF.

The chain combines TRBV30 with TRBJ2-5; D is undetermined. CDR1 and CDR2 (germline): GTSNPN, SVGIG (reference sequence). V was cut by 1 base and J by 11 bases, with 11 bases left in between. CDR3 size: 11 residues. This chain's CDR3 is CAWSAPAGQYF. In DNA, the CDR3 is TGTGCCTGGAGTGCCCCCGCCGGGCAGTACTTC.

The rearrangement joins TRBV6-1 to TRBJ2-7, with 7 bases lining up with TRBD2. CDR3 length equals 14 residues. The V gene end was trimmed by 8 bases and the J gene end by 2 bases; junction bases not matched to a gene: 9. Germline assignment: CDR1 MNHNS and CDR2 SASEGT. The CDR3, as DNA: TGTGCCAGCCCAACTCCGGGGGGAACCTACGAGCAGTACTTC. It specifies CASPTPGGTYEQYF.

This chain's CDR3 is CASSRTPLGEQFF. In DNA form, the CDR3 reads TGTGCCAGCAGTCGTACCCCACTCGGTGAGCAGTTCTTC. This chain links TRBV3-1 with TRBJ2-1; D remains unclear. From germline, CDR1 is LGHDT and CDR2 YNNKEL (reference sequence). The CDR3 loop spans 13 amino acids. V was trimmed by 6 bases and J by 9 bases, leaving 15 bases between them.

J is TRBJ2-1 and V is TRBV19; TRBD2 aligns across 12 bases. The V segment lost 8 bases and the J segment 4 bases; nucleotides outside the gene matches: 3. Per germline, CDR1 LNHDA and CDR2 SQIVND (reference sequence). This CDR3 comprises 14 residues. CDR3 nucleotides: TGTGCCAGTCGAGGGACTAGCGGGTACAATGAGCAGTTCTTC. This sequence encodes CASRGTSGYNEQFF. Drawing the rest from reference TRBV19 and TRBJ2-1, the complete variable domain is DGGITQSPKYLFRKEGQNVTLSCEQNLNHDAMYWYRQDPGQGLRLIYYSQIVNDFQKGDIAEGYSVSREKKESFPLTVTSAQKNPTAFYLCASRGTSGYNEQFFGPGTRLTVL.

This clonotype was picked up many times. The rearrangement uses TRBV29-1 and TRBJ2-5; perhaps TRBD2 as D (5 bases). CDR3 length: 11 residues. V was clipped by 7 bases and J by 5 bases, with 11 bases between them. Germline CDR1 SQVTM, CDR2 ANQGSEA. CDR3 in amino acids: CSGARGETQYF. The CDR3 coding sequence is TGCAGCGGTGCACGGGGTGAGACCCAGTACTTC.

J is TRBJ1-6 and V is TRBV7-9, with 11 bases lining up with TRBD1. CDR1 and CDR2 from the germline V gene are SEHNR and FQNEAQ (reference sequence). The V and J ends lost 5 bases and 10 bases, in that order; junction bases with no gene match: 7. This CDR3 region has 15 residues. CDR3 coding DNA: TGTGCCAGCAGCCTCGGACAGGGGGCAATATCACCCCTCCACTTT. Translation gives CASSLGQGAISPLHF.

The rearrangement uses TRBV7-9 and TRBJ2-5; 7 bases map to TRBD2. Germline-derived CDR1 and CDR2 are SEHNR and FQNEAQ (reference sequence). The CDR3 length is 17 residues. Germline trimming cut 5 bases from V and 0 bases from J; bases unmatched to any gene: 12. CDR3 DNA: TGTGCCAGCAGCCCCAAAATAGTAGCGGGTTACCAAGAGACCCAGTACTTC. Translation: CASSPKIVAGYQETQYF.

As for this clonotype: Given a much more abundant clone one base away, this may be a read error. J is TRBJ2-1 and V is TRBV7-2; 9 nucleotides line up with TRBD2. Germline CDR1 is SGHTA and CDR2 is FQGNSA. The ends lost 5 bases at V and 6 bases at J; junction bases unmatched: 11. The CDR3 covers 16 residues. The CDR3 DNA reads TGTGCCAGCAGCCTAGTAGGCGCGGGAGGGGGCAATGAGCAGTTCTTC. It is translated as CASSLVGAGGGNEQFF.

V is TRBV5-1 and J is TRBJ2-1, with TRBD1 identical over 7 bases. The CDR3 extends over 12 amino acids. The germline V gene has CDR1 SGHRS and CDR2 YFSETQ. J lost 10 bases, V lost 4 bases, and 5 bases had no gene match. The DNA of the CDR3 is TGCGCCAGCAGCGCCGACAGGGCGGAGCAGTTCTTC. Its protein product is CASSADRAEQFF.

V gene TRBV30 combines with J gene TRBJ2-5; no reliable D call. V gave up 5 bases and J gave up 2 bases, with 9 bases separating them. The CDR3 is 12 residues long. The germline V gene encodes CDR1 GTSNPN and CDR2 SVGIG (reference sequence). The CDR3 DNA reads TGTGCCTGGCGGCCAGAACAAGAGACCCAGTACTTC. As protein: CAWRPEQETQYF.

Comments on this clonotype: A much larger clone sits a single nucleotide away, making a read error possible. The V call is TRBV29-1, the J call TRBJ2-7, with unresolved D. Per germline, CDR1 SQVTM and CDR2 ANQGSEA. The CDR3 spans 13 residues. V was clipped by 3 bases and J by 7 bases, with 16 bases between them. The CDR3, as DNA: TGCAGCGTTGACCCAGATCGGTACAATGAGCAGTACTTC. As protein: CSVDPDRYNEQYF.

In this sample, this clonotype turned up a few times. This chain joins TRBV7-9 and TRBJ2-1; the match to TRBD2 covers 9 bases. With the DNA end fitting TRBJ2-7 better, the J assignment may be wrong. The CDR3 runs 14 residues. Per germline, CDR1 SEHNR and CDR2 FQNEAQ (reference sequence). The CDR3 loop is CASTLTSGYNEQYF. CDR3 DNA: TGTGCCAGCACCCTGACTAGCGGATACAATGAGCAGTACTTC.

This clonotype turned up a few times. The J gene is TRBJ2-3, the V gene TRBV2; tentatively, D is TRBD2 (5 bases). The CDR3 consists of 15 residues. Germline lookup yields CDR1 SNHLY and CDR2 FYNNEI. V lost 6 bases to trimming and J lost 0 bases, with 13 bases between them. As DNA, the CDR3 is TGTGCCAGCAGCCTCTCGGACTGGAGCACAGATACGCAGTATTTT. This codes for CASSLSDWSTDTQYF.

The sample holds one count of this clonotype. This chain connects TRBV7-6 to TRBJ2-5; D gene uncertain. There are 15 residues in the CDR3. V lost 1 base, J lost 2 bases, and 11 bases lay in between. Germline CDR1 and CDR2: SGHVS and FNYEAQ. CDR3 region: CASSLVGNLQETQYF. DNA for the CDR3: TGTGCCAGCAGCTTAGTTGGGAATCTGCAAGAGACCCAGTACTTC.